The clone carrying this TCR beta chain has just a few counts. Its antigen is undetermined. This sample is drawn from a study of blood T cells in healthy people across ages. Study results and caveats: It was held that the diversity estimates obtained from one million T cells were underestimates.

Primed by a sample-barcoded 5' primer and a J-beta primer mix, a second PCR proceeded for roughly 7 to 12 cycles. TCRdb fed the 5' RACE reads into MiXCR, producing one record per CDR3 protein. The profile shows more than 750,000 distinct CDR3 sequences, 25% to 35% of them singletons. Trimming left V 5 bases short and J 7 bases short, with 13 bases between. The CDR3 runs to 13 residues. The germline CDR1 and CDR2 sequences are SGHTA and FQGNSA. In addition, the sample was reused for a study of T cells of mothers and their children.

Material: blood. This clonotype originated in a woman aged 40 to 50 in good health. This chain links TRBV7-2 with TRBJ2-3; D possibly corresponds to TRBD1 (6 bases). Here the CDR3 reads CASSPQGTNTQYF. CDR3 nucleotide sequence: TGTGCCAGCAGCCCACAGGGTACGAATACGCAGTATTTT.